The 20 T cell receptor beta chains presented below share a single source sample, sequenced in a study of T cell changes during pregnancy in multiple sclerosis. Generated by immunoSEQ multiplex PCR, the TCRdb table keeps only in-frame clones and is missing some. The sample records about 130,000 clones, about 96% being singletons. Sequences were derived from peripheral blood, sampled after pregnancy. These TCRs come from a female donor with multiple sclerosis, enrolled in a pregnancy study.

V is TRBV14 and J is TRBJ2-7, with D tentatively TRBD1 (6 bases). Germline CDR1 SGHDN, CDR2 FVKESK. This CDR3 has 17 amino acids. V lost 4 bases to trimming and J lost 0 bases, with 19 bases between them. The CDR3: CASSPNWKTGASYEQYF. The CDR3 nucleotides read TGTGCCAGCAGCCCCAATTGGAAGACAGGAGCCTCCTACGAGCAGTACTTC. Full variable domain (rest looked up from reference TRBV14 and TRBJ2-7): EAGVTQFPSHSVIEKGQTVTLRCDPISGHDNLYWYRRVMGKEIKFLLHFVKESKQDESGMPNNRFLAERTGGTYSTLKVQPAELEDSGVYFCASSPNWKTGASYEQYFGPGTRLTVT.

The J gene is TRBJ2-7, the V gene TRBV28; maybe TRBD1 (6 bases). Between the trimmed V and J ends, which lost 7 bases and 3 bases, there was a span of 10 bases. Germline V CDR1 and CDR2: MDHEN, SYDVKM. This CDR3 contains 12 residues. This CDR3 reads CASKGVFYEQYF. As DNA, the CDR3 is TGTGCCAGCAAGGGGGTTTTCTACGAGCAGTACTTC.

The chain uses TRBV11-2 and TRBJ2-7, with 7 bases matching TRBD1. CDR3 length: 14 amino acids. After removal of 4 bases from V and 5 bases from J, the junction contained 8 bases not matched to a gene. The germline V gene has CDR1 SGHAT and CDR2 FQNNGV. CDR3 coding DNA: TGTGCCAGCAGCTCGACAGGGATCTTGAACGAGCAGTACTTC. Translated, it gives CASSSTGILNEQYF. The variable domain in full, completed from reference TRBV11-2 and TRBJ2-7, reads EAGVAQSPRYKIIEKRQSVAFWCNPISGHATLYWYQQILGQGPKLLIQFQNNGVVDDSQLPKDRFSAERLKGVDSTLKIQPAKLEDSAVYLCASSSTGILNEQYFGPGTRLTVT.

V gene TRBV28 combines with J gene TRBJ1-2; 7 bases agree with TRBD1. CDR1 and CDR2 from the germline V gene are MDHEN and SYDVKM. CDR3 length: 12 amino acids. V lost 2 bases to trimming and J lost 8 bases; unmatched junction nucleotides: 2. The CDR3 loop is CASSLLTGGYTF. In nucleotides, the CDR3 is TGTGCCAGCAGTTTACTGACAGGGGGCTACACCTTC.

The genes are TRBV29-1 and TRBJ2-2, with D tentatively TRBD1 (6 bases). The CDR3 is made up of 13 amino acids. Per germline, CDR1 SQVTM and CDR2 ANQGSEA. The V end lost 7 bases, the J end lost 5 bases, and 14 bases lay between the germline ends. The CDR3 reads CSGSWGTTGELFF. As DNA, the CDR3 is TGCAGCGGTTCGTGGGGGACAACCGGGGAGCTGTTTTTT.

The chain couples TRBV28 to TRBJ1-4, with 10 bases matching TRBD1. Unmatched junction bases numbered 6, after V lost 6 bases and J lost 5 bases. Germline CDR1 reads MDHEN; CDR2 reads SYDVKM. The CDR3 totals 15 residues. The CDR3, as DNA: TGTGCCAGCAGCACGAGGACAGGGGGGAATGAAAAACTGTTTTTT. Its protein product is CASSTRTGGNEKLFF.

This chain joins TRBV7-6 and TRBJ1-5, with TRBD1 matching over 7 bases. V shed 2 bases and J 5 bases; nucleotides not matched to a gene: 0. CDR1 and CDR2 (germline): SGHVS, FNYEAQ. The CDR3 loop spans 13 amino acids. CDR3 residues: CASSLTGDQPQHF. CDR3 bases: TGTGCCAGCAGCTTAACAGGGGATCAGCCCCAGCATTTT.

The chain recombines TRBV7-6 with TRBJ2-3; possible D gene TRBD2, 6 bases. V lost 3 bases to trimming and J lost 1 base, with 11 bases between them. The germline CDR1 and CDR2 sequences are SGHVS and FNYEAQ. The CDR3 is made up of 15 amino acids. CDR3 in amino acids: CASSFRERGTDTQYF. In nucleotides, the CDR3 is TGTGCCAGCAGCTTTCGGGAGAGGGGCACAGATACGCAGTATTTT. The full variable domain, with the rest looked up from reference TRBV7-6 and TRBJ2-3, is GAGVSQSPRYKVTKRGQDVALRCDPISGHVSLYWYRQALGQGPEFLTYFNYEAQQDKSGLPNDRFSAERPEGSISTLTIQRTEQRDSAMYRCASSFRERGTDTQYFGPGTRLTVL.

This chain links TRBV7-2 with TRBJ1-5, with D perhaps TRBD1 (6 bases). The CDR3 spans 15 residues. The germline gives CDR1 SGHTA, CDR2 FQGNSA. V shed 5 bases and J shed 7 bases, with 18 bases lying between them. CDR3 residues: CASSPYRVDWQPQHF. CDR3 DNA: TGTGCCAGCAGCCCTTACAGGGTTGATTGGCAGCCCCAGCATTTT.

The chain joins TRBV19 to TRBJ2-7; D uncertain. Germline V gene sequence: CDR1 LNHDA, CDR2 SQIVND (reference sequence). V shed 5 bases and J shed 6 bases, with 14 bases lying between them. This CDR3 is 13 amino acids long. The CDR3 nucleotides are TGTGCCAGTAGTGGCCCTCGAATCTCCGAGCAGTACTTC. The encoded protein is CASSGPRISEQYF.

This chain connects TRBV27 to TRBJ2-2, with 9 bases fitting TRBD1. Unmatched junction bases numbered 8, after V lost 1 base and J lost 5 bases. The CDR3 has 17 amino acids. Germline V lookup: CDR1 MNHEY, CDR2 SMNVEV (reference sequence). This CDR3 is CASSLFTGTGRTGELFF. Here the CDR3 DNA reads TGTGCCAGCAGTTTATTTACCGGGACAGGGCGAACCGGGGAGCTGTTTTTT.

V usage is TRBV2 and J usage is TRBJ1-2, with D unresolved. There are 14 residues in the CDR3. CDR1 SNHLY and CDR2 FYNNEI come from the germline V gene. V was clipped by 0 bases and J by 0 bases, with 5 bases between them. The CDR3: CASSEATANYGYTF. The CDR3 coding sequence is TGTGCCAGCAGTGAAGCAACGGCTAACTATGGCTACACCTTC. Full variable domain (outside the CDR3, taken from reference TRBV2 and TRBJ1-2): EPEVTQTPSHQVTQMGQEVILRCVPISNHLYFYWYRQILGQKVEFLVSFYNNEISEKSEIFDDQFSVERPDGSNFTLKIRSTKLEDSAMYFCASSEATANYGYTFGSGTRLTVV.

The chain is built from TRBV7-2 and TRBJ2-1, with 10 bases fitting TRBD2. Losses at the gene ends were 1 base for V and 8 bases for J; bases not matched to a gene: 14. The CDR3 has 18 residues. Germline V gives CDR1 SGHTA, CDR2 FQGNSA. CDR3 amino acids: CASSLVGSSGRFSDEQFF. CDR3 in DNA: TGTGCCAGCAGCTTAGTCGGGTCTAGCGGGAGATTTAGCGATGAGCAGTTCTTC.

The rearrangement links TRBV4-3 to TRBJ2-7; 8 nucleotides agree with TRBD2. V shed 0 bases, J shed 6 bases, and the junction held 7 bases outside the gene matches. The CDR3 sequence is 15 residues long. Germline V gives CDR1 LGHNA, CDR2 YSLEER. Written as DNA, the CDR3 is TGCGCCAGCAGCCAAGAAGATACGGGAGGGCGCGAGCAGTACTTC. Translating it yields CASSQEDTGGREQYF.

The V and J genes are TRBV7-9 and TRBJ2-1; TRBD2 might be the D (6 bases). The V and J ends lost 1 base and 1 base respectively, with 11 bases between them. Per the germline V gene, CDR1 is SEHNR and CDR2 is FQNEAQ (reference sequence). There are 16 residues in the CDR3. The CDR3 DNA reads as TGTGCCAGCAGCTTAGGGAGCGGGCGATCCTACAATGAGCAGTTCTTC. Amino acid sequence: CASSLGSGRSYNEQFF.

The count of this clone is one. The chain is built from TRBV5-1 and TRBJ1-4, with D perhaps TRBD1 (5 bases). V shed 7 bases and J shed 0 bases, with 13 bases lying between them. CDR1 is SGHRS, CDR2 YFSETQ, per germline. The CDR3 length is 15 residues. The CDR3 protein is CASGDGGSTNEKLFF. CDR3 nucleotides: TGCGCCAGCGGGGACGGGGGTTCAACTAATGAAAAACTGTTTTTT. Together with reference TRBV5-1 and TRBJ1-4, the CDR3 gives the full variable domain: KAGVTQTPRYLIKTRGQQVTLSCSPISGHRSVSWYQQTPGQGLQFLFEYFSETQRNKGNFPGRFSGRQFSNSRSEMNVSTLELGDSALYLCASGDGGSTNEKLFFGSGTQLSVL.

The V gene is TRBV27, the J gene TRBJ2-3; D may be TRBD2 (5 bases). CDR1 is MNHEY, CDR2 SMNVEV, per germline (reference sequence). The ends were cut back, 4 bases at V and 8 bases at J, with 19 bases in the middle. The CDR3 length is 15 residues. The CDR3 spells CASSSVGGFRLTQYF. The CDR3 region has the DNA TGTGCCAGCAGTTCGGTAGGAGGCTTCAGGCTTACGCAGTATTTT.

A single count supports this clone. The rearrangement joins TRBV7-6 to TRBJ2-3; D perhaps matches TRBD2 (6 bases). The CDR3 length is 15 residues. Trimming took off 4 bases at V and 0 bases at J, with 11 bases between the two ends. Germline CDR1 SGHVS, CDR2 FNYEAQ. The CDR3 reads CASSSSVSSTDTQYF. CDR3 sequence (DNA): TGTGCCAGCAGCTCTAGCGTGTCTAGCACAGATACGCAGTATTTT.

The chain is built from TRBV9 and TRBJ2-6; 8 bases line up with TRBD1. Germline-derived CDR1 and CDR2 are SGDLS and YYNGEE. This CDR3 is 17 amino acids long. V shed 3 bases and J 4 bases; nucleotides not matched to a gene: 9. As DNA, the CDR3 is TGTGCCAGCAGCGATGACAGGGGCCCGGGCGGGGCCAACGTCCTGACTTTC. It yields the protein CASSDDRGPGGANVLTF. Using reference TRBV9 and TRBJ2-6 for the parts outside the CDR3, the full variable domain is DSGVTQTPKHLITATGQRVTLRCSPRSGDLSVYWYQQSLDQGLQFLIQYYNGEERAKGNILERFSAQQFPDLHSELNLSSLELGDSALYFCASSDDRGPGGANVLTFGAGSRLTVL.

This chain links TRBV15 with TRBJ1-5; 7 nucleotides match TRBD1. The V gene's germline CDR1 is LNHNV and CDR2 YYDKDF (reference sequence). The CDR3 runs to 14 residues. V lost 3 bases and J lost 7; bases outside the gene matches: 6. The CDR3 DNA is TGTGCCACCAGCAGCCAGACAGGGACCCAGCCCCAGCATTTT. Protein sequence: CATSSQTGTQPQHF. Based on the CDR3 plus reference TRBV15 and TRBJ1-5, the full variable domain is DAMVIQNPRYQVTQFGKPVTLSCSQTLNHNVMYWYQQKSSQAPKLLFHYYDKDFNNEADTPDNFQSRRPNTSFCFLDIRSPGLGDTAMYLCATSSQTGTQPQHFGDGTRLSIL.